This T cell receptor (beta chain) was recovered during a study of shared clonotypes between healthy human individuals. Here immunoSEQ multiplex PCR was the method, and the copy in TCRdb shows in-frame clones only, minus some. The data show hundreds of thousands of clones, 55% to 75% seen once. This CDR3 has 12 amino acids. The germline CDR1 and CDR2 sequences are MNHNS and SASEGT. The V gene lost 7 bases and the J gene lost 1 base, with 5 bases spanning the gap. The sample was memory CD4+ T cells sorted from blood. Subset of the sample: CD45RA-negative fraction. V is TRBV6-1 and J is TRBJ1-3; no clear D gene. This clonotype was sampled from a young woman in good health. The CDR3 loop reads CASTQSGNTIYF. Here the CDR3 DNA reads TGTGCCAGCACCCAATCTGGAAACACCATATATTTT.